This TCR beta chain was obtained from a study of Graves' ophthalmopathy and Graves' hyperthyroidism. Turning to the study itself: At initial diagnosis, peripheral blood was obtained, and this preceded any treatment.

Whole-study findings and limits: An 81.08% specificity and roughly 90% sensitivity were achieved by a 13-signature model that separated ophthalmopathy from stable hyperthyroidism. Also, most clonotypes expanded in the thyroid above 0.001 frequency appeared in blood.

The table lists this clonotype with many counts. What it binds is not known. Certain patients, namely those with other autoimmune diseases, uncontrolled infections, pregnancy or lactation, were excluded. The ends were cut back, 5 bases at V and 0 bases at J, with 14 bases in the middle. CDR3 length equals 15 residues. Germline CDR1 is PRHDT and CDR2 is FYEKMQ (reference sequence). Amplification targeted the TCR beta CDR3 regions, with RNA transcripts as the source material. The library came from an HTBI-primed first-round RT-PCR and a second-round multiplex PCR. From the multiplex PCR reads, TCRdb called clonotypes with MiXCR, one entry per CDR3 protein. Counted here are approximately 500,000 distinct CDR3 sequences, about an eighth occurring once; the ten biggest clones make up around 9.8%.

This clonotype was sampled from a woman aged 25 to 45 with Graves' ophthalmopathy. The sequenced material came from blood. This sequence joins TRBV13 and TRBJ2-7; D is unresolved. The chain's CDR3 is CASSLYSSRSYEQYF. The CDR3 DNA reads as TGTGCCAGCAGCCTTTATAGCTCCCGCTCCTACGAGCAGTACTTC.